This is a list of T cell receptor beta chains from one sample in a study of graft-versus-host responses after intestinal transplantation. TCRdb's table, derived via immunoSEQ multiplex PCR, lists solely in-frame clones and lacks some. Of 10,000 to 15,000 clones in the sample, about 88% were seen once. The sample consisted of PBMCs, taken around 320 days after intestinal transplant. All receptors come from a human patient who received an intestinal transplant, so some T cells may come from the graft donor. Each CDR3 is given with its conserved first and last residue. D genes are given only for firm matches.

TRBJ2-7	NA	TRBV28	TGTGCCAGCACCAAAAACAGGGACGAGCAGTACTTC	CASTKNRDEQYF
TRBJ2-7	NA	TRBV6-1	TGTGCCAGCAGTGAAGCAGGAACGGGTTCCTACGAGCAGTACTTC	CASSEAGTGSYEQYF
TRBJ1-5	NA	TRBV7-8	TGTGCCAGCAGCTTAGCCGGGGTCAGGGCGTTTCGTGGCAATCAGCCCCAGCATTTT	CASSLAGVRAFRGNQPQHF
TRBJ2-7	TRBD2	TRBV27	TGTGCCAGCAGTTTACTAGCGGGAGGTCCCCACGAGCAGTACTTC	CASSLLAGGPHEQYF
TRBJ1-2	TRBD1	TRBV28	TGTGCCAGCAGCCCGGACAGGTATGGCTACACCTTC	CASSPDRYGYTF
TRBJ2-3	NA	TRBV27	TGTGCCAGCAGTTTGTTTGGCAGGGAGTCAGATACGCAGTATTTT	CASSLFGRESDTQYF
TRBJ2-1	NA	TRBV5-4	TGTGCCAGCAGCTTGGGGACAGCCAACAATGAGCAGTTCTTC	CASSLGTANNEQFF
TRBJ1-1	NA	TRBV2	TGTGCCAGTATCCGGGAGAATCCTGAAGCTTTCTTT	CASIRENPEAFF
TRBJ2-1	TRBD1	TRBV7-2	TGTGCCAGCAGCCCACGTCGGACAGGGGCTCCCAATGAGCAGTTCTTC	CASSPRRTGAPNEQFF
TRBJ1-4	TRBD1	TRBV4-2	TGTGCCAGCAGAGACCGGGACAGATCAAATGAAAAACTGTTTTTT	CASRDRDRSNEKLFF
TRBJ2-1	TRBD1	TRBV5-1	TGCGCCAGCAGCGCCAATACAGGGGTAGCCGACAATGAGCAGTTCTTC	CASSANTGVADNEQFF
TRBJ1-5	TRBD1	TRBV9	TGTGCCAGCAACTCAGGGGGCAATAGCAATCAGCCCCAGCATTTT	CASNSGGNSNQPQHF